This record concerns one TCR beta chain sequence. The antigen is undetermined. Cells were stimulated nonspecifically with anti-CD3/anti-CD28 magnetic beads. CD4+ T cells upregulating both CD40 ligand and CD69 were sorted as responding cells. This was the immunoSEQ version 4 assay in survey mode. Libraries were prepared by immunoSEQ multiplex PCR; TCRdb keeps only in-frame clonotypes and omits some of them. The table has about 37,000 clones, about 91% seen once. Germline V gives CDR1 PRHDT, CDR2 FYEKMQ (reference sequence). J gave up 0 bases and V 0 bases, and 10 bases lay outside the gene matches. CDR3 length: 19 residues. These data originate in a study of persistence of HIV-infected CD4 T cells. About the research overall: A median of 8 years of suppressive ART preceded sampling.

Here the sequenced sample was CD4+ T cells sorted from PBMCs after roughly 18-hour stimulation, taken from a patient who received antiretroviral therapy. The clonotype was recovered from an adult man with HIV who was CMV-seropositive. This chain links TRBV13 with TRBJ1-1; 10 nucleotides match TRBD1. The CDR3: CASSLGRWGQGTVNTEAFF. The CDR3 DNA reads TGTGCCAGCAGCTTAGGAAGGTGGGGACAGGGGACGGTGAACACTGAAGCTTTCTTT. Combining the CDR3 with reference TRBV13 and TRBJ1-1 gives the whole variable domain AAGVIQSPRHLIKEKRETATLKCYPIPRHDTVYWYQQGPGQDPQFLISFYEKMQSDKGSIPDRFSAQQFSDYHSELNMSSLELGDSALYFCASSLGRWGQGTVNTEAFFGQGTRLTVV.